This TCR beta chain derives from a study of shared clonotypes between healthy human individuals. General study results and limits: Estimated richness values were generally larger in naive subsets than in memory subsets.

Germline CDR1 reads SGHAT; CDR2 reads FQDESV (reference sequence). Trimming took 3 bases from V and 5 from J, leaving 4 bases between them. The CDR3 runs 11 residues. Using immunoSEQ multiplex PCR, the repertoire was profiled, and TCRdb retains in-frame clones only, with some absent. Here the sample spans roughly 2.4 million clones, 90% to 97% being singletons. Comment on this clone: Its specificity is unknown. This clone may be a read error of a much larger clone one base away. Additional DNA sequences in this sample encode the identical CDR3.

The chain links TRBV11-1 to TRBJ2-5, with D unclear. The TCR was taken from a man aged 18-30 years in good health. The specimen sequenced was naive CD4+ T cells sorted from blood. Indicated subset: CD45RA+ positively selected. The CDR3 sequence is CASSLGETQYF. The CDR3 DNA follows: TGTGCCAGCAGCTTGGGGGAGACCCAGTACTTC.